This TCR beta chain was identified in a study of T cells in Graves' hyperthyroidism and ophthalmopathy. General study results and limits: A model of 13 V-J features distinguished ophthalmopathy from stable hyperthyroidism.

Over 18 months, lack of ophthalmopathy progression marked Graves' hyperthyroidism as stable. It was RNA transcripts that yielded the amplified TCR beta CDR3 regions. The HTBI set primed first-round TCR CDR3 RT-PCR. TCRdb ran MiXCR on the multiplex PCR reads and lists one entry per CDR3 protein. This table holds 360,000 or so distinct CDR3 sequences, about 19% found once. V lost 2 bases and J 6 bases, leaving 11 bases between the germline ends. This CDR3 contains 13 residues. The germline V gene has CDR1 SGHTA and CDR2 FQGTGA. This clonotype was observed many times. What it binds is unknown. This sequence joins TRBV7-3 and TRBJ2-7, with D perhaps TRBD1 (5 bases). The TCR comes from a woman aged 18-29 years with Graves' hyperthyroidism. The sequencing input was blood. The CDR3 here is CASSLAGSGEQYF. CDR3 DNA sequence: TGTGCCAGCAGCTTAGCAGGGTCGGGCGAGCAGTACTTC.